A selection of T cell receptor beta chains follows, all from one sample in a study of blood T cell repertoires in COVID-19. Using immunoSEQ multiplex PCR, the repertoire was profiled, and TCRdb retains in-frame clones only, with some absent. Among fewer than 90,000 clones listed, roughly 91% were seen once. Sequenced material: peripheral blood. The receptor source for this set is a human donor in a cohort sampled during active COVID-19. CDR3s include the opening cysteine and the closing phenylalanine or tryptophan. Each record gives: clone size, V gene, CDR3 length, J gene, D gene, CDR3 DNA, CDR3 protein. The D gene is left open where the match is weak. The listing skips clone size in some rows; elsewhere it reads once, few, many or a size class.

once	TRBV7-9	15	TRBJ2-5	TRBD1	TGTGCCAGCAGCCACCTGACAGGGTACCAAGAGACCCAGTACTTC	CASSHLTGYQETQYF
NA	TRBV29-1	14	TRBJ1-5	NA	TGCAGCGTTGCGGTTACGGCGGACAATCAGCCCCAGCATTTT	CSVAVTADNQPQHF
NA	TRBV19	14	TRBJ2-1	TRBD1	TGTGCCAGTAGTCCCGGGACAGAATACAATGAGCAGTTCTTC	CASSPGTEYNEQFF
NA	TRBV11-2	17	TRBJ2-5	NA	TGTGCCAGCAGCTTAATGTACGGGGGAGAGCGCCAAGAGACCCAGTACTTC	CASSLMYGGERQETQYF
NA	TRBV6-5	16	TRBJ2-7	NA	TGTGCCAGCAGTTACCGCCCGGGACTCCCTTCCTACGAGCAGTACTTC	CASSYRPGLPSYEQYF
NA	TRBV6-2/TRBV6-3	15	TRBJ2-3	NA	TGTGCCAGCAGCCCTGGACACCCCAGCACAGATACGCAGTATTTT	CASSPGHPSTDTQYF
NA	TRBV13	18	TRBJ2-5	TRBD2	TGTGCCAGCAGCTTAAGTGGGACCCGGGCGGGAGCCCGAGAGACCCAGTACTTC	CASSLSGTRAGARETQYF
NA	TRBV7-9	16	TRBJ1-4	TRBD1	TGTGCCAGCAGCGACTATCGACAGGGTTTCGGAGAAAAACTGTTTTTT	CASSDYRQGFGEKLFF
NA	TRBV6-2/TRBV6-3	15	TRBJ1-2	TRBD1	TGTGCCAGCAGTCTCGACAGGGTAACTAGCTATGGCTACACCTTC	CASSLDRVTSYGYTF
NA	TRBV7-2	15	TRBJ2-1	TRBD2	TGTGCCAGCAGCCGCGGACTAGCGGAGTACAATGAGCAGTTCTTC	CASSRGLAEYNEQFF
NA	TRBV28	13	TRBJ1-2	TRBD1	TGTGCCAGCAGTCTCGGACAGGCTGGTGGCTACACCTTC	CASSLGQAGGYTF
NA	TRBV4-1	15	TRBJ1-1	NA	TGCGCCAGCAGCCAAGCACTGACAGGGAACACTGAAGCTTTCTTT	CASSQALTGNTEAFF
once	TRBV4-1	16	TRBJ2-3	TRBD2	TGCGCCAGCAGCCAGTCCGGGACTAGCGGCACAGATACGCAGTATTTT	CASSQSGTSGTDTQYF
NA	TRBV28	13	TRBJ1-2	TRBD1	TGTGCCAGCAGTTTAAACAGGGGGCTCGGCTACACCTTC	CASSLNRGLGYTF
NA	TRBV5-6	14	TRBJ1-4	NA	TGTGCCAGTACAAAACAAGCAACTAATGAAAAACTGTTTTTT	CASTKQATNEKLFF
NA	TRBV28	20	TRBJ2-1	TRBD1	TGTGCCAGCAGTCCATTTACCGGGACAGGGGAACTAGCTGGGTACAATGAGCAGTTCTTC	CASSPFTGTGELAGYNEQFF
NA	TRBV6-6	13	TRBJ2-2	NA	TGTGCCAGCAGTTCCCTGAGCCCCGGGGAGCTGTTTTTT	CASSSLSPGELFF
NA	TRBV5-6	15	TRBJ1-1	TRBD1	TGTGCCAGCAGCTTGGAGGGGGCCATGAACACTGAAGCTTTCTTT	CASSLEGAMNTEAFF
NA	TRBV20-1	16	TRBJ2-1	TRBD2	TGCAGTGCTAGTTCGCGGGAGGGCTTCTCCTACAATGAGCAGTTCTTC	CSASSREGFSYNEQFF
NA	TRBV2	13	TRBJ2-1	NA	TGTGCCAGCAGTGTAACAGGGTACAATGAGCAGTTCTTC	CASSVTGYNEQFF
NA	TRBV7-6	14	TRBJ2-3	TRBD1	TGTGCCAGCAGCCTTCAAGAAGACACAGGGGCGCAGTATTTT	CASSLQEDTGAQYF
NA	TRBV9	17	TRBJ2-3	TRBD2	TGTGCCAGCAGCGCTCAGCGGCTAGCGGGAGTCACAGATACGCAGTATTTT	CASSAQRLAGVTDTQYF
NA	TRBV28	15	TRBJ2-1	TRBD1	TGTGCCAGCAGCTGGGGACAGGTCTCCTACAATGAGCAGTTCTTC	CASSWGQVSYNEQFF
once	TRBV24-1	16	TRBJ2-2	TRBD2	TGTGCCACCAGTGACTACCCGACTAGCAGCACCGGGGAGCTGTTTTTT	CATSDYPTSSTGELFF
NA	TRBV2	15	TRBJ1-3	NA	TGTGCCAGCGAACCGGGGCCGGGGGCTGGAAACACCATATATTTT	CASEPGPGAGNTIYF
NA	TRBV4-1	16	TRBJ2-3	TRBD2	TGCGCCAGCAGCCCCCTAAGCGGGAGGAACACAGATACGCAGTATTTT	CASSPLSGRNTDTQYF
NA	TRBV28	13	TRBJ2-3	NA	TGTGCCAGCAGTTTTGATCCGCGGGATACGCAGTATTTT	CASSFDPRDTQYF
NA	TRBV5-4	14	TRBJ1-3	TRBD1	TGTGCCAGTGGACAGGATCCTGGAGGAAACACCATATATTTT	CASGQDPGGNTIYF
NA	TRBV20-1	11	TRBJ2-5	NA	TGCAGTGGCGAGAACCAAGAGACCCAGTACTTC	CSGENQETQYF